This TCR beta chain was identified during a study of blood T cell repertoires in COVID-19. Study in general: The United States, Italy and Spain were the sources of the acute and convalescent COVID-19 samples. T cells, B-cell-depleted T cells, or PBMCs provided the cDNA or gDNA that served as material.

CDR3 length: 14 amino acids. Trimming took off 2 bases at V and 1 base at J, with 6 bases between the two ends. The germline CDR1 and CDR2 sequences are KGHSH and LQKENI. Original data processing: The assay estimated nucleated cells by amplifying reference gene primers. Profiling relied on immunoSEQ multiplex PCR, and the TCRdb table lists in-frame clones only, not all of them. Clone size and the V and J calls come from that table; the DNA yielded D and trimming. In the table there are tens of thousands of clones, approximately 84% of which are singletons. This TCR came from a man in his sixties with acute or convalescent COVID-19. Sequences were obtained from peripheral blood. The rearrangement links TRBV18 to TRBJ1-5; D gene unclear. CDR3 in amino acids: CASSPSGSNQPQHF. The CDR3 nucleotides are TGTGCCAGCTCACCATCGGGGAGCAATCAGCCCCAGCATTTT.